This paragraph covers one TCR beta chain sequence. Its specific antigen is unknown. No quality values exist for individual bases; no much larger clone is one base distant. In the prospective study, participants were roughly 18 to 100 years old, resided in 20 to 30 geographic areas of the United States, and were enrolled through a virtual design. In the prospective study, cohorts were assigned on the basis of participant-reported clinical history obtained from a screening survey and a study questionnaire. Mobile phlebotomists in the prospective study collected whole blood, serum and a nasopharyngeal or oropharyngeal swab from every participant. Prospective study participants could optionally give additional blood draws and questionnaires over a 2-month period. Before DNA extraction, blood samples from the prospective study were shipped at room temperature or frozen. The CDR3 holds 17 amino acids from the cysteine to the phenylalanine. Only CDR3 DNA remains: 51 bases, in frame from the first base. The germline V gene provides CDR1 SGHRS and CDR2 YFSETQ. V is trimmed back by 4 bases and J by 5 bases, and the junction contains 15 bases that no gene match accounts for.

The immunoSEQ Assay, a bias-controlled multiplex PCR, was used to amplify TCRbeta CDR3 regions from genomic DNA. The paper's data handling went like this. Nucleated cell counts per sample were estimated from amplification of reference gene primers within the assay. To quantify the absolute abundance of each unique TCRbeta CDR3 rearrangement, sequence reads were collapsed and filtered. For each sample, productive Simpson clonality was calculated by taking the square root of Simpson's diversity index across productive rearrangements. This immuneACCESS table, as held by TCRdb, lists in-frame sequences with V and J called but not all clones. Of the missing ones, under half trace to an unresolved V gene in checked studies; the others have no known cause. V and J calls and clone size are copied from that table; D and trimming were computed from the DNA. Across this sample there are approximately 360,000 clones, with approximately 89% seen only once. The ten largest clones take up 1.5% to 2.5% of the sample.

This record belongs to a study of blood T cell repertoires in COVID-19 (dated by TCRdb to the early 2020s). A note on the overall study: Recovered participants in ImmuneRACE Cohort 3 were defined by two consecutive negative NP/OP PCR tests, clearance by a healthcare professional, or resolution of symptoms. Samples covering the acute and convalescent phases of COVID-19 were provided by collaborators in the United States, Italy and Spain. The prospective study material was composed of cDNA or gDNA derived from T cells, B-cell-depleted T cells, or PBMCs. Deeply sampled blood TCRbeta repertoires from subjects exposed to, actively infected with, or recovered from COVID-19 were included in the dataset. A freely available public database, intended as a resource for researchers studying the immune response to SARS-CoV-2, is where the repertoires were released. Samples were obtained from the ongoing ImmuneRACE study (first 160 participants) and from over a thousand subjects provided by 6 global collaborators. The sample metadata nearly always contained a de-identified subject ID, COVID-19 status, age in years and sex. Where available, HLA class I and class II types were taken from metadata supplied by the sample provider and were not determined by assay-based typing.

What the research found in general, with its limitations: Clinical and demographic metadata were provided uncurated, with the amount varying by source and participant.

The material sequenced was PBMCs or T cells enriched from blood (not recorded which). The chain uses TRBV5-1 and TRBJ2-5; 9 nucleotides in the junction match TRBD1. The source is a middle-aged man in a cohort exposed to, infected with or recovered from COVID-19 (not recorded which). CDR3 protein: CASSPRTGEGVEETQYF. The nucleotides read TGCGCCAGCAGCCCTAGGACAGGGGAAGGTGTGGAGGAGACCCAGTACTTC.